The 6 T cell receptor beta chains below were found in one sample sequenced in a study of blood T cell repertoires in COVID-19. TCRdb's copy holds only in-frame clones and misses some; the assay was immunoSEQ multiplex PCR. The sample lists around 200,000 clones, over 70% seen once, with about 8.9% in the top ten. Sequences were obtained from peripheral blood. The receptor set was obtained from a woman aged 45 to 65 with acute or convalescent COVID-19.

This rearrangement joins TRBV5-1 to TRBJ2-5, with a weak D call TRBD1 (6 bases). This CDR3 is 14 amino acids long. Trimming took off 0 bases at V and 5 bases at J, with 11 bases between the two ends. The germline gives CDR1 SGHRS, CDR2 YFSETQ. In DNA form, the CDR3 reads TGCGCCAGCAGCTTGGACAGGGTGGGCGAGACCCAGTACTTC. Translating it yields CASSLDRVGETQYF.

This clone was recorded once. The J gene is TRBJ1-2, the V gene TRBV19, with 10 bases aligning to TRBD1. The CDR3 spans 15 residues. With V trimmed by 6 bases and J by 4 bases, 8 bases remained unmatched. The germline CDR1 and CDR2 sequences are LNHDA and SQIVND (reference sequence). CDR3 sequence reads: CASRMDRGGFYGYTF. CDR3 DNA: TGTGCCAGTAGGATGGACAGGGGGGGTTTCTATGGCTACACCTTC.

The gene calls are TRBV5-1 and TRBJ2-3; 7 bases line up with TRBD2. Per the germline V gene, CDR1 is SGHRS and CDR2 is YFSETQ. CDR3 size: 15 residues. The ends lost 0 bases at V and 3 bases at J; junction bases unmatched: 4. CDR3 amino acids: CASSLVREGTDTQYF. The DNA for the CDR3 is TGCGCCAGCAGCTTGGTAAGGGAGGGGACAGATACGCAGTATTTT.

This clone was seen only a few times. The chain has TRBV28 and TRBJ2-7, with TRBD1 matching over 7 bases. The germline CDR1 and CDR2 sequences are MDHEN and SYDVKM. V shed 6 bases, J shed 7 bases, and the junction held 15 bases outside the gene matches. This CDR3 is built from 15 residues. CDR3 DNA: TGTGCCAGCAGCCCCAACAGGGGTTTTATCGAGGAGCAGTACTTC. Amino acids: CASSPNRGFIEEQYF.

The V call is TRBV28, the J call TRBJ2-3, with TRBD1 matching 10 bases. There are 16 residues in the CDR3. Germline trimming cut 5 bases from V and 8 bases from J; bases unmatched to any gene: 13. The germline gives CDR1 MDHEN, CDR2 SYDVKM. The CDR3 bases are TGTGCCAGCAGTCCTATAGGGACAGGGGATGTTTTTACGCAGTATTTT. Translating it yields CASSPIGTGDVFTQYF.

The V gene is TRBV18, the J gene TRBJ2-1, with 14 bases matching TRBD2. The V gene's germline CDR1 is KGHSH and CDR2 LQKENI. After removal of 2 bases from V and 5 bases from J, the junction contained 8 bases not matched to a gene. This CDR3 contains 18 residues. CDR3: CASSPRGTSGSMDNEQFF. CDR3 in DNA: TGTGCCAGCTCACCAAGGGGGACTAGCGGGAGCATGGACAATGAGCAGTTCTTC.